The 10 T cell receptor beta chains listed next were all sequenced from one sample in a study of OX40 agonist ivuxolimab in advanced cancers. Only in-frame clones appear in the TCRdb table, and some are missing; sequencing was by immunoSEQ multiplex PCR. The data hold under 20,000 clones, with 86% observed a single time. Sequencing was performed on CD4+ or CD8+ T cells sorted from blood, taken in a trial of the OX40 agonist ivuxolimab. The source of these receptors is an adult with an advanced solid tumor such as melanoma, head and neck, liver or kidney cancer.

J is TRBJ2-6 and V is TRBV21-1; the tabulated D call, TRBD1, remains unverified against the DNA. TRBV21-1 is a known pseudogene. The CDR3 is 18 amino acids. CDR3 region: CASSKRQGIRAGANVLTF. In DNA form, the CDR3 reads TGTGCCAGCAGCAAAAGGCAGGGTATAAGGGCTGGGGCCAACGTCCTGACTTTC.

The CDR3: CASSPDYSDTQYF. CDR3 in DNA: TGCGCCAGCAGCCCGGACTACTCAGATACGCAGTATTTT. V is TRBV5-1 and J is TRBJ2-3; perhaps TRBD2 as D (6 bases). Germline V gene lookup returns CDR1 SGHRS and CDR2 YFSETQ. The CDR3 extends over 13 amino acids. V was cut by 4 bases and J by 4 bases, with 10 bases left in between.

As concerns this clone: This specimen includes other DNA sequences encoding the same CDR3. The chain recombines TRBV7-2 with TRBJ2-1, with a possible D match to TRBD2 (7 bases). This CDR3 spans 14 amino acids. Germline-derived CDR1 and CDR2 are SGHTA and FQGNSA. Trimming took off 0 bases at V and 6 bases at J, with 9 bases between the two ends. Here the CDR3 reads CASSLAAGANEQFF. CDR3 bases: TGTGCCAGCAGCTTAGCGGCGGGGGCCAATGAGCAGTTCTTC.

The chain combines TRBV27 with TRBJ2-1; a possible D gene is TRBD2 (7 bases). V was clipped by 4 bases and J by 9 bases, with 19 bases between them. Germline V gives CDR1 MNHEY, CDR2 SMNVEV (reference sequence). The CDR3 contains 15 residues. The DNA for the CDR3 is TGTGCCAGCAGTTCAAAGGGGGGGCCGAGGGGTGAGCAGTTCTTC. Translated, it gives CASSSKGGPRGEQFF.

This chain uses TRBV5-1 with TRBJ2-1; tentative D call: TRBD2 (5 bases). CDR1 and CDR2 from the germline V gene are SGHRS and YFSETQ. Trimming left V 5 bases short and J 0 bases short, with 9 bases between. The CDR3 is 14 amino acids. The CDR3 DNA sequence: TGCGCCAGCAGTATGGCGGGCTCCTACAATGAGCAGTTCTTC. Translation: CASSMAGSYNEQFF.

This chain connects TRBV2 to TRBJ2-7; D might be TRBD1 or TRBD2, each matching 5 bases. Trimming stripped 2 bases from V and 0 bases from J, with 14 bases between. The CDR3 has 16 residues. Germline values: CDR1 SNHLY, CDR2 FYNNEI. This CDR3 reads CASSETPRGGSYEQYF. CDR3 DNA: TGTGCCAGCAGTGAAACCCCCCGGGGCGGCTCCTACGAGCAGTACTTC.

V usage is TRBV5-1 and J usage is TRBJ1-2; D might be TRBD1 (5 bases). Germline-derived CDR1 and CDR2 are SGHRS and YFSETQ. Trimming took 1 base from V and 2 from J, leaving 15 bases between them. There are 16 residues in the CDR3. In nucleotides, the CDR3 is TGCGCCAGCAGCTTGAGTTGGGGGACGCCAAACTATGGCTACACCTTC. Protein: CASSLSWGTPNYGYTF.

This chain uses TRBV9 with TRBJ1-1; no firm D call. The ends were cut back, 0 bases at V and 2 bases at J, with 17 bases in the middle. This CDR3 contains 17 residues. Germline lookup yields CDR1 SGDLS and CDR2 YYNGEE. The CDR3 reads CASSVGLDRAANTEAFF. The CDR3 DNA reads as TGTGCCAGCAGCGTAGGGTTGGATAGGGCCGCTAACACTGAAGCTTTCTTT. The full variable domain, in which reference TRBV9 and TRBJ1-1 provide the parts outside the CDR3, is DSGVTQTPKHLITATGQRVTLRCSPRSGDLSVYWYQQSLDQGLQFLIQYYNGEERAKGNILERFSAQQFPDLHSELNLSSLELGDSALYFCASSVGLDRAANTEAFFGQGTRLTVV.

The chain couples TRBV7-9 to TRBJ1-1; D is undetermined. Between the trimmed V and J ends, which lost 0 bases and 1 base, there was a span of 15 bases. From germline, CDR1 is SEHNR and CDR2 FQNEAQ (reference sequence). The CDR3 covers 17 residues. The CDR3 reads CASSLAGSPGGNTEAFF. CDR3 nucleotide sequence: TGTGCCAGCAGCTTAGCGGGATCCCCGGGAGGGAACACTGAAGCTTTCTTT. The whole variable domain, remainder taken from reference TRBV7-9 and TRBJ1-1, is DTGVSQNPRHKITKRGQNVTFRCDPISEHNRLYWYRQTLGQGPEFLTYFQNEAQLEKSRLLSDRFSAERPKGSFSTLEIQRTEQGDSAMYLCASSLAGSPGGNTEAFFGQGTRLTVV.

CDR3 nucleotide sequence: TGCGCCAGCAGTGAGGGAGACGGGAGGTTAACAGATACGCAGTATTTT. Translated, it gives CASSEGDGRLTDTQYF. This chain links TRBV10-2 with TRBJ2-3; 7 bases are shared with TRBD2. The CDR3 has 16 residues. V lost 2 bases, J lost 3 bases, and 8 bases stayed unmatched. CDR1 and CDR2 (germline): WSHSY, SAAADI.